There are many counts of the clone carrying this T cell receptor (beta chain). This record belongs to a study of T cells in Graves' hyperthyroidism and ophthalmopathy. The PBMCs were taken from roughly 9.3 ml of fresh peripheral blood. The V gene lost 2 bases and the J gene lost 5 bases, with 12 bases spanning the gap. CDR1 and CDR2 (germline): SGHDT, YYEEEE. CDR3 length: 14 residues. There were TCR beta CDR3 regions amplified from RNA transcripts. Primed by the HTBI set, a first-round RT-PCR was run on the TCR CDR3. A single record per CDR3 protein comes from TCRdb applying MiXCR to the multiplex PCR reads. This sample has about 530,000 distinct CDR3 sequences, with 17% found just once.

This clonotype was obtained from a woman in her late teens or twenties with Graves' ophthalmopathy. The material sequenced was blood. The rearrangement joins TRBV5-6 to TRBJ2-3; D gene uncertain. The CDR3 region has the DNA TGTGCCAGCAGCTTAAACCAGGCCGGAGATACGCAGTATTTT. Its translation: CASSLNQAGDTQYF.